These 2 T cell receptor beta chains originate from one sample sequenced in a study of T cells after posttransplantation cyclophosphamide. Method: immunoSEQ multiplex PCR; TCRdb's copy keeps in-frame clones and lacks some. The profile covers roughly 49,000 clones, none occurring a single time. The sequencing input was PBMCs. The source of these receptors is a man in his forties in good health, CMV-negative, and a related stem cell transplant donor.

This clone was recorded many times. The chain links TRBV6-1 to TRBJ2-7, with D perhaps TRBD1 (6 bases). Trimming left V 8 bases short and J 3 bases short, with 8 bases between. Per the germline V gene, CDR1 is MNHNS and CDR2 is SASEGT. The CDR3 is made up of 11 amino acids. The CDR3 spells CASQGFYEQYF. The CDR3 region has the DNA TGTGCCAGCCAGGGGTTCTACGAGCAGTACTTC.

This clone was counted at least ten times. The rearrangement links TRBV19 to TRBJ1-2, with D tentatively TRBD1 (5 bases). The CDR3 totals 16 residues. Per germline, CDR1 LNHDA and CDR2 SQIVND (reference sequence). Trimming took off 7 bases at V and 4 bases at J, with 22 bases between the two ends. CDR3 sequence reads: CASTTRRGGGAYGYTF. CDR3 nucleotides: TGTGCCAGTACCACTCGAAGGGGTGGCGGGGCCTATGGCTACACCTTC.